This T cell receptor beta chain was observed in a study of T-cell reconstitution after alpha-beta-depleted transplantation in children. General study findings and limits: Alpha-beta T cells about two months after transplant reportedly derived from several hundred expanded graft clones. When one year had passed after transplant, most T-cell counts and diversity came from newly produced T cells.

Germline loops: CDR1 SQVTM, CDR2 ANQGSEA. The length of the CDR3 is 13 residues. Trimming removed 4 bases at V and 0 bases at J, with 10 bases between. Unique molecular identifiers were used in preparing the TCRbeta library. TCRdb re-called the PCR reads with MiXCR, one entry per CDR3 protein. The table records approximately 1,000,000 distinct CDR3 sequences, about 29% of them present only once. On this clonotype itself: Its antigen is still unknown.

This sample comprised PBMCs, mostly from graft donor cells, obtained 360 days after TCRalphabeta/CD19-depleted stem cell transplant. This chain links TRBV29-1 with TRBJ2-7; no reliable D call. The clonotype originates from a boy in the first two years of life who had a stem cell transplant for SCID, so the T cells may come from the graft donor. The CDR3 nucleotides read TGCAGCGTTGCCCTCCCGAGCTCCTACGAGCAGTACTTC. This encodes CSVALPSSYEQYF.